This paragraph covers one TCR beta chain sequence. Its cognate antigen has yet to be identified. No qualities accompany the bases; no much larger clone lies one base away. These data originate in a study of T cell responses to AZD1222 COVID-19 vaccine listed by TCRdb under 2021. Concerning the study at large: A total of 230 to 250 trial participants underwent TCR sequencing, of whom more than 200 had received two doses of AZD1222 and about 25 had received two doses of the MenACWY control vaccine. Trial participants were enrolled by age into subgroups of 18-55, 56-69 and 70-plus years, and around 140, 26 and 57 TCR-sequenced participants, respectively, were included in these subgroups. General findings and caveats noted by the study authors: Conclusions about previously exposed vaccinees are limited because only six or seven AZD1222 recipients were SARS-CoV-2 seropositive at baseline. No day 14 peak-response samples were available, so repertoires were characterized only after the peak T cell response. Most participants were white British and females outnumbered males, and the authors suggested that clonal diversity may have been underestimated. Spike-specific TCR breadth and depth rose significantly after two AZD1222 doses compared with day 0 and with MenACWY recipients. The whole spike protein was spanned by vaccine-associated CD4 TCRs, and dominant responses were seen in regions 160-218 and 743-854. Reportedly, almost half of the unique spike-specific TCRs recognized epitopes lying outside the regions that are mutated in the B.1.351 and B.1.1.7 variants. The 56-69-year group was small, and its depth increase did not reach significance, likely because of low power.

This specimen's time point label, interpreted: about 28 days (+/-7) after the second vaccine dose. AZD1222 recipients given second doses at about 4 weeks or at about 12 weeks were pooled, since spike-specific TCR depth and breadth were not found to differ between the two schedules. Vaccinee samples came from UK trials COV001 and COV002, including a single-blind randomized controlled phase 2/3 trial of AZD1222 (ChAdOx1 nCoV-19) in healthy adults. For TCRbeta chain sequencing, PBMC samples from trial participants were taken at day 0 and at day 28 after the second dose. The CDR3 regions of human TCRbeta chains were subjected to immunosequencing. In the authors' own workflow: Repertoire TCRs were matched against a reference library of SARS-CoV-2-specific TCRs generated with the MIRA antigen-specificity platform. Breadth meant the fraction of unique TCRs that were SARS-CoV-2-associated, whereas depth meant the fraction of total T cells that were SARS-CoV-2-associated. Using the MIRA data, each spike-specific TCR was assigned both to the spike region to which the TCR was reactive and to a CD4 or CD8 class. Log10-transformed breadth and depth values were compared by one-way ANOVA with Sidak's multiple comparisons tests. As stored in TCRdb, this immuneACCESS dataset retains in-frame rearrangements with V and J assigned. A fraction of the clones does not appear; measured against another copy, unresolved V genes explain less than half of the discrepancy, and the remainder lacks a known reason. Clonal size and the V and J genes are those of that table, whereas D and trimming came from the DNA. The sample table lists 150,000 to 200,000 clones, around 88% of them with a count of one. Roughly 1.1% of the sample is taken by the ten largest.

The sequencing used peripheral blood, collected 28 days after the second AZD1222 dose. The receptor comes from an adult who received the AZD1222 COVID-19 vaccine.

The bases read TGTGCCACCAGCAGAGATCCCGCGGGGGGAGAGACCCAGTACTTC. Protein translation: CATSRDPAGGETQYF. The chain is assembled from TRBV15 and TRBJ2-5, with 8 bases in between that match TRBD2. The CDR3 measures 15 amino acids from cysteine to phenylalanine. The only DNA kept is the CDR3, 45 bases in frame from the first base. Compared with germline, V lacks 0 bases and J lacks 4 bases; bases without a gene match: 4. In the germline V gene (reference sequence), CDR1 corresponds to LNHNV and CDR2 to YYDKDF.